The 29 T cell receptor beta chains below were found in one sample sequenced in a study of T cell clonality in common variable immunodeficiency. Study findings and constraints: Fewer deletions and N-nucleotide insertions were reportedly seen in common variable immunodeficiency TCR beta sequences.

Their antigens remain unidentified. Assay used: immunoSEQ multiplex PCR; TCRdb lists only in-frame clones, some missing. Sampling found approximately 30,000 clones, none seen once. Sequences were obtained from peripheral blood mononuclear cells. The receptors stem from a human donor with common variable immunodeficiency.

Note on this clone: The read halts 3 residues ahead of the CDR3 end, with the missing end drawn from the germline J gene. The chain joins TRBV19 to TRBJ1-6; D is unresolved. Trimming took 4 bases from V and 10 from J, leaving 8 bases between them. The CDR3 sequence is 12 residues long. CDR1 is LNHDA and CDR2 is SQIVND in the germline V gene (reference sequence). The covered CDR3 bases are TGTGCCAGTAGTAGAAGACAATCACCC. Translation gives CASSRRQSP. The CDR3 in its entirety is CASSRRQSPLHF.

The sample holds many counts of this clone. The read is 3 residues too short to cover the CDR3 end, so that end is filled in from the germline J gene. The chain recombines TRBV5-6 with TRBJ2-3, with a tentative D call TRBD2 (5 bases). Trimming pared 0 bases from V and 8 bases from J, leaving 13 bases between. The V gene's germline CDR1 is SGHDT and CDR2 YYEEEE. The CDR3 loop spans 14 amino acids. Here the CDR3 reads CASSLANRGLTQYF. Partial CDR3 DNA: TGTGCCAGCAGCTTGGCCAATCGGGGTCTTACG.

Many counts were recorded for this clone. The observed sequence ends 3 residues before the CDR3 terminus, with the missing tail filled in from the germline J gene. The chain recombines TRBV5-4 with TRBJ2-7; 8 positions match TRBD2. J was trimmed by 0 bases and V by 3 bases; bases with no gene match: 5. Germline V CDR1 and CDR2: SGHNT, YYREEE (reference sequence). CDR3 size: 15 residues. This CDR3 is CASSSERGSSYEQYF. Incomplete CDR3 DNA: TGTGCCAGCAGCTCCGAGCGGGGGAGCTCCTACGAG.

A few counts support this clone. Sequencing ends 3 residues short of the CDR3 end; the germline J gene provides the rest. This chain connects TRBV18 to TRBJ1-1; 8 nucleotides agree with TRBD1. V lost 1 base, J lost 1 base, and 5 bases stayed unmatched. The CDR3 sequence is 16 residues long. The V gene's germline CDR1 is KGHSH and CDR2 LQKENI. The part of the CDR3 DNA that was read is TGTGCCAGCTCACCACGGACAGGGCGGGGGAACACTGAA. Encoded protein: CASSPRTGRGNTE. The CDR3, in full, reads CASSPRTGRGNTEAFF.

This clone came up a few times. The read ends 3 residues early relative to the CDR3; the germline J gene fills the gap. This rearrangement joins TRBV7-6 to TRBJ2-7, with 8 bases fitting TRBD1. Germline-derived CDR1 and CDR2 are SGHVS and FNYEAQ. The CDR3 is made up of 15 amino acids. With 2 bases clipped from V and 6 bases from J, the junction kept 9 bases outside the gene matches. CDR3 region: CASSLREDRASEQYF. The sequenced part of the CDR3 DNA is TGTGCCAGCAGCTTAAGGGAGGACAGGGCAAGCGAG.

About this clone: The CDR3 extends 3 residues past the end of the read, so its final part is completed from the germline J gene. V and J are TRBV18 and TRBJ2-7, with D perhaps TRBD1 (6 bases). This CDR3 is 16 amino acids long. Trimming removed 1 base from V and 2 bases from J, with 15 bases in between. Germline CDR1 KGHSH, CDR2 LQKENI. The CDR3 here is CASSPRGRGYPYEQYF. CDR3 bases read: TGTGCCAGCTCACCACGAGGCAGGGGATACCCCTACGAG. Full variable domain (missing parts from reference TRBV18 and TRBJ2-7): NAGVMQNPRHLVRRRGQEARLRCSPMKGHSHVYWYRQLPEEGLKFMVYLQKENIIDESGMPKERFSAEFPKEGPSILRIQQVVRGDSAAYFCASSPRGRGYPYEQYFGPGTRLTVT.

Ten or more counts support this clone. Coverage ceases 3 residues before the CDR3 finishes, and the germline J gene fills in the end. The rearrangement uses TRBV18 and TRBJ2-5; possibly TRBD1 for D (5 bases). Germline V gene sequence: CDR1 KGHSH, CDR2 LQKENI. The CDR3 extends over 14 amino acids. V lost 2 bases to trimming and J lost 5 bases, with 12 bases between them. CDR3 bases read: TGTGCCAGCTCACCAATCAGGGATGTCGAGACC. This codes for CASSPIRDVET. The whole CDR3 region reads CASSPIRDVETQYF.

For this clone: The CDR3 is cut off 3 residues early in the read; its end comes from the germline J gene. This chain connects TRBV7-9 to TRBJ2-5; 8 bases match TRBD1. The ends lost 4 bases at V and 1 base at J; junction bases unmatched: 2. This CDR3 is built from 14 residues. In germline, CDR1 is SEHNR, CDR2 FQNEAQ (reference sequence). CDR3 protein: CASSSTGGQETQYF. The CDR3 bases that were read are TGTGCCAGCAGCTCAACAGGGGGCCAAGAGACC. The whole variable domain, filled in from reference TRBV7-9 and TRBJ2-5, reads DTGVSQNPRHKITKRGQNVTFRCDPISEHNRLYWYRQTLGQGPEFLTYFQNEAQLEKSRLLSDRFSAERPKGSFSTLEIQRTEQGDSAMYLCASSSTGGQETQYFGPGTRLLVL.

Many counts were recorded for this clone. The read stops 3 residues short of the end of the CDR3; the missing end is completed from the germline J gene. Other DNA variants within this sample encode the same CDR3. The rearrangement joins TRBV18 to TRBJ2-7; D gene unclear. Germline-derived CDR1 and CDR2 are KGHSH and LQKENI. The CDR3 contains 13 residues. Trimming shortened V by 2 bases and J by 3 bases, and 8 bases separated the two germline ends. CDR3 sequence: CASSPSPDYEQYF. CDR3 DNA (partial): TGTGCCAGCTCACCAAGCCCTGACTACGAG.

With respect to this clone: The CDR3 end is not reached by the read, which stops 3 residues before it; the germline J gene fills it in. V usage is TRBV7-6 and J usage is TRBJ2-3, with 11 bases fitting TRBD1. Germline CDR1 SGHVS, CDR2 FNYEAQ. After removal of 5 bases from V and 1 base from J, the junction contained 5 bases not matched to a gene. The length of the CDR3 is 16 residues. CDR3 bases read: TGTGCCAGCAGCCTCTGGACAGGGGGCCGCACAGATACG. Translation gives CASSLWTGGRTDT. The full CDR3 sequence reads CASSLWTGGRTDTQYF.

This clone was seen a few times. The CDR3 is cut off 3 residues early in the read; its end comes from the germline J gene. The genes are TRBV20-1 and TRBJ2-5; TRBD1 might be the D (6 bases). Trimming stripped 2 bases from V and 4 bases from J, with 8 bases between. Germline-derived CDR1 and CDR2 are DFQATT and SNEGSKA (reference sequence). The CDR3 length is 12 residues. CDR3 sequence reads: CSARPRGETQYF. The part of the CDR3 DNA that was read is TGCAGTGCTAGACCCAGGGGAGAGACC.

Ten or more counts support this clone. One junction end does not reproduce the germline sequence, and a read error may be involved. The sequenced fragment ends 3 residues before the CDR3 boundary, so the rest is inferred from the germline J gene. V usage is TRBV4-2 and J usage is TRBJ2-1; 10 bases align to TRBD2. The CDR3 totals 18 residues. From germline, CDR1 is LGHNA and CDR2 YNFKEQ. The CDR3 sequence: CASSQVAAGGNPYNEQFF. The CDR3 DNA, read in part, is TGCGCCAGCAGCCAAGTTGCAGCGGGGGGGAACCCCTACAATGAG.

This clone was counted ten times or more. CDR3 residues: CASSLNRVPDTQYF. CDR3 DNA, as far as it was read: TGTGCCAGCAGCTTAAACAGGGTCCCAGATACG. The V and J genes are TRBV5-4 and TRBJ2-3, with a tentative D call TRBD1 (6 bases). The DNA ends 3 residues before the CDR3 does, and the rest of the CDR3 is filled in from the germline J gene. Trimming took off 2 bases at V and 4 bases at J, with 11 bases between the two ends. CDR1 is SGHNT and CDR2 is YYREEE in the germline V gene (reference sequence). The CDR3 length is 14 residues.

This clone was recorded many times. The read is 3 residues too short to cover the CDR3 end, so that end is filled in from the germline J gene. The chain joins TRBV19 to TRBJ1-2; tentative D call: TRBD1 (6 bases). The CDR3 contains 13 residues. Trimming shortened V by 6 bases and J by 4 bases, and 12 bases separated the two germline ends. CDR1 is LNHDA and CDR2 is SQIVND in the germline V gene (reference sequence). The CDR3 DNA, read in part, is TGTGCCAGTAGACACAGGGTTCGCTATGGC. Its protein is CASRHRVRYG. The CDR3, in full, reads CASRHRVRYGYTF.

This clone was detected only a few times. The read stops 3 residues short of the end of the CDR3; the missing end is completed from the germline J gene. V gene TRBV7-2 combines with J gene TRBJ1-1; 7 positions agree with TRBD1. Germline lookup yields CDR1 SGHTA and CDR2 FQGNSA. V shed 5 bases and J 0 bases; nucleotides not matched to a gene: 6. The CDR3 totals 15 residues. The DNA read from the CDR3 is TGTGCCAGCAGCCTGAGAGGGGGCCTGAACACTGAA. As protein: CASSLRGGLNTE. The full CDR3 protein is CASSLRGGLNTEAFF.

This clone was seen many times. CDR3 DNA, as far as it was read: TGCGCCAGCAGCCTCGGGGGAGTTAAAGAGACC. Residues: CASSLGGVKET. Given in full, the CDR3 is CASSLGGVKETQYF. The genes are TRBV4-1 and TRBJ2-5, with a weak D call TRBD2 (6 bases). The read halts 3 residues ahead of the CDR3 end, with the missing end drawn from the germline J gene. CDR1 is MGHRA, CDR2 YSYEKL, per germline. The CDR3 consists of 14 residues. V was pared by 4 bases and J by 3 bases, with 12 bases between.

This clone has only a few counts. The read stops 3 residues short of the end of the CDR3; the missing end is completed from the germline J gene. The chain combines TRBV7-8 with TRBJ2-3; D possibly corresponds to TRBD2 (6 bases). CDR1 and CDR2 from the germline V gene are SGHVS and FQNEAQ. The CDR3 consists of 16 residues. CDR3 DNA, as far as it was read: TGTGCCAGCAGCTTGGGGCCCGGGACTGCCCTCCCGGCG. It yields the protein CASSLGPGTALPA. The whole CDR3 region reads CASSLGPGTALPAQYF.

This clone was counted between two and nine times. The read falls 3 residues short of the CDR3 end, and the missing part is taken from the germline J gene. V usage is TRBV11-3 and J usage is TRBJ2-1; D possibly corresponds to TRBD1 (5 bases). The length of the CDR3 is 15 residues. Deletions cut 3 bases from V and 7 bases from J, with 16 bases between. CDR1 and CDR2 from the germline V gene are SGHNT and YENEEA. Incomplete CDR3 DNA: TGTGCCAGCAGCTTGACCCACAGGTTTGGGAATGAG. It codes for CASSLTHRFGNE. The full CDR3 reads CASSLTHRFGNEQFF.

Concerning this clone itself: The read terminates 3 residues before the CDR3 end, so the remaining end is supplied by the germline J gene. The chain employs TRBV30 and TRBJ2-3; possibly TRBD1 for D (6 bases). Germline CDR1 and CDR2: GTSNPN and SVGIG (reference sequence). This CDR3 comprises 15 residues. Trimming stripped 3 bases from V and 3 bases from J, with 16 bases between. CDR3 DNA (partial): TGTGCCTGGAGAAGTCAGGGGATAAGGACAGATACG. Translated, it gives CAWRSQGIRTDT. The entire CDR3 protein is CAWRSQGIRTDTQYF. Full variable domain (outside the CDR3, taken from reference TRBV30 and TRBJ2-3): SQTIHQWPATLVQPVGSPLSLECTVEGTSNPNLYWYRQAAGRGLQLLFYSVGIGQISSEVPQNLSASRPQDRQFILSSKKLLLSDSGFYLCAWRSQGIRTDTQYFGPGTRLTVL.

The sample holds many counts of this clone. The sequenced fragment ends 3 residues before the CDR3 boundary, so the rest is inferred from the germline J gene. The sample has other DNA sequences that encode this CDR3 too. This chain connects TRBV5-1 to TRBJ1-4; D perhaps matches TRBD1 (6 bases). Germline CDR1 is SGHRS and CDR2 is YFSETQ. The CDR3 is 14 residues long. Trimming cost V 3 bases and J 2 bases, with 8 bases left between them. The CDR3 spells CASSSTGTNEKLFF. The part of the CDR3 DNA that was read is TGCGCCAGCAGCTCCACAGGGACTAATGAAAAA.

This clone was seen only a few times. Sequencing ends 3 residues short of the CDR3 end; the germline J gene provides the rest. The chain uses TRBV20-1 and TRBJ2-1, with 9 bases identical to TRBD2. Germline CDR1 DFQATT, CDR2 SNEGSKA (reference sequence). Trimming cost V 3 bases and J 4 bases; bases outside gene matches: 19. The CDR3 is made up of 19 amino acids. Partial CDR3 DNA: TGCAGTGCTAGGGGGACCCTAGCGGGGCCCCGTACTCTTTACAATGAG. Amino acids: CSARGTLAGPRTLYNE. The full CDR3 protein is CSARGTLAGPRTLYNEQFF.

This clone was picked up many times. The read ends 3 residues before the CDR3 terminus; that terminus is restored from the germline J gene. V usage is TRBV5-6 and J usage is TRBJ1-4; 8 nucleotides align to TRBD1. The CDR3 length is 14 residues. Trimming removed 3 bases from V and 6 bases from J; junction bases left unmatched: 4. CDR1 SGHDT and CDR2 YYEEEE come from the germline V gene. CDR3 DNA (partial): TGTGCCAGCAGCTCCCAGGGGGCCGATGAAAAA. Its translation: CASSSQGADEK. The whole CDR3 protein is CASSSQGADEKLFF.

Comments on this clone: The read terminates 3 residues before the CDR3 end, so the remaining end is supplied by the germline J gene. The rearrangement uses TRBV19 and TRBJ2-7; 7 bases fit TRBD1. Germline CDR1 reads LNHDA; CDR2 reads SQIVND (reference sequence). The CDR3 length is 14 residues. J lost 5 bases, V lost 1 base, and 5 bases had no gene match. CDR3 residues: CASSIVTGTHEQYF. The part of the CDR3 DNA that was read is TGTGCCAGTAGTATAGTGACAGGGACCCACGAG.

By share, this clone ranks as medium-sized (0.01 to 0.1%). The read is 3 residues too short to cover the CDR3 end, so that end is filled in from the germline J gene. The chain joins TRBV14 to TRBJ2-1, with TRBD2 matching 12 bases. From germline, CDR1 is SGHDN and CDR2 FVKESK. The ends lost 4 bases at V and 6 bases at J; junction bases unmatched: 4. The CDR3 contains 15 residues. The CDR3 here is CASSPSGGAVNEQFF. Incomplete CDR3 DNA: TGTGCCAGCAGCCCTAGCGGGGGGGCCGTCAATGAG. Filled out from reference TRBV14 and TRBJ2-1, the complete variable domain reads EAGVTQFPSHSVIEKGQTVTLRCDPISGHDNLYWYRRVMGKEIKFLLHFVKESKQDESGMPNNRFLAERTGGTYSTLKVQPAELEDSGVYFCASSPSGGAVNEQFFGPGTRLTVL.

This clone was seen ten or more times. The read halts 3 residues ahead of the CDR3 end, with the missing end drawn from the germline J gene. The V gene is TRBV5-1, the J gene TRBJ1-2; unclear D gene. This CDR3 has 15 amino acids. V dropped 5 bases and J dropped 2 bases, with 16 bases sitting between them. Germline loops: CDR1 SGHRS, CDR2 YFSETQ. CDR3 sequence reads: CASSRDTLQNYGYTF. The sequenced part of the CDR3 DNA is TGCGCCAGCAGTCGCGACACGTTGCAAAACTATGGC.

This clone was observed many times. The CDR3 is cut off 3 residues early in the read; its end comes from the germline J gene. The chain joins TRBV4-2 to TRBJ1-6; D may be TRBD1 (5 bases). Germline V CDR1 and CDR2: LGHNA, YNFKEQ. The ends were cut back, 0 bases at V and 8 bases at J, with 11 bases in the middle. This CDR3 is 15 amino acids long. The CDR3 bases that were read are TGTGCCAGCAGCCAAGAGGGGCAGGGTTATTCACCC. This encodes CASSQEGQGYSP. The whole CDR3 protein is CASSQEGQGYSPLHF.

Ten or more counts support this clone. The read gets to within 3 residues of the CDR3 end, and the germline J gene fills in the rest. The V and J genes are TRBV14 and TRBJ2-1; a weak D match, TRBD2 (5 bases). The CDR3 sequence is 18 residues long. V was pared by 0 bases and J by 3 bases, with 18 bases between. Germline assignment: CDR1 SGHDN and CDR2 FVKESK. The sequenced part of the CDR3 DNA is TGTGCCAGCAGCCAAGATAACTTCCAGGAGGTATACTACAATGAG. Its translation is CASSQDNFQEVYYNE. The CDR3 in its entirety is CASSQDNFQEVYYNEQFF. Supplemented by reference TRBV14 and TRBJ2-1, the full variable domain reads EAGVTQFPSHSVIEKGQTVTLRCDPISGHDNLYWYRRVMGKEIKFLLHFVKESKQDESGMPNNRFLAERTGGTYSTLKVQPAELEDSGVYFCASSQDNFQEVYYNEQFFGPGTRLTVL.

This clone showed up many times. The sequence runs out 3 residues before the end of the CDR3; the remainder is reconstructed from the germline J gene. The gene calls are TRBV20-1 and TRBJ2-3, with TRBD2 identical over 9 bases. This CDR3 contains 14 residues. The V gene's germline CDR1 is DFQATT and CDR2 SNEGSKA (reference sequence). The V gene end was trimmed by 3 bases and the J gene end by 8 bases; junction bases not matched to a gene: 9. CDR3 region: CSARSLAGLGTQYF. CDR3 bases read: TGCAGTGCTAGGAGTCTAGCGGGGCTTGGTACG.

On this clone: The read terminates 3 residues before the CDR3 end, so the remaining end is supplied by the germline J gene. The chain couples TRBV19 to TRBJ1-5; 7 bases agree with TRBD1. The germline gives CDR1 LNHDA, CDR2 SQIVND (reference sequence). The CDR3 sequence is 15 residues long. V lost 3 bases to trimming and J lost 4 bases; unmatched junction nucleotides: 6. CDR3 DNA, as far as it was read: TGTGCCAGTAGTATCGGGACAGTAGGGAATCAGCCC. Translating gives CASSIGTVGNQP. The full CDR3 sequence reads CASSIGTVGNQPQHF. Full variable domain (remainder filled in from reference TRBV19 and TRBJ1-5): DGGITQSPKYLFRKEGQNVTLSCEQNLNHDAMYWYRQDPGQGLRLIYYSQIVNDFQKGDIAEGYSVSREKKESFPLTVTSAQKNPTAFYLCASSIGTVGNQPQHFGDGTRLSIL.